This T cell receptor beta chain is drawn from a study of cytomegalovirus exposure and HLA in healthy donors. Study-level results: There were some V segments, including TRBV6-2 and TRBV6-3, excluded as indistinguishable. A further, later analysis showed that HLA-associated TCR beta chains (compared with equally common others) were more clonally expanded. Presence/absence results assume similar sequencing depth per donor, which may not hold. CMV serostatus was the sole immune exposure data available.

Primers included in the PCR were 60 Vbeta and 13 Jbeta primers. Measured with immunoSEQ multiplex PCR; TCRdb has only the in-frame clones, and not every one. The sample contains approximately 120,000 clones, over 65% of which appear only once. Comment on this clone: The antigen is not known.

Germline trimming cut 6 bases from V and 3 bases from J; bases unmatched to any gene: 6. This CDR3 spans 16 amino acids. Germline V gene data show CDR1 as SGHTA and CDR2 as FQGTGA. This sequence was found in a man younger than 35 in good health and CMV-seropositive. Sequencing input: PBMCs. V gene TRBV7-3 combines with J gene TRBJ2-2; 11 positions agree with TRBD1. The CDR3 protein is CASRDRDRGDTGELFF. The CDR3 DNA is TGTGCCAGCAGGGACCGGGACAGGGGGGACACCGGGGAGCTGTTTTTT.